Listed here is a single T cell receptor beta chain. Per the study methods: Reference gene primer amplification gave estimated nucleated cell counts. Repertoires were generated with immunoSEQ multiplex PCR, while TCRdb's copy carries only in-frame clones and drops some. That table supplies the V and J calls and clone size; D and trimming were determined from the DNA. The data show tens of thousands of clones, 70% to 85% seen once. The entry originates in a study of blood T cell repertoires in COVID-19. Background on the study: Researchers got acute and convalescent COVID-19 samples from the United States, Italy and Spain.

Trimming cost V 6 bases and J 0 bases, with 14 bases left between them. There are 16 residues in the CDR3. CDR1 MNHEY and CDR2 SMNVEV come from the germline V gene (reference sequence). The clonotype was recovered from a man in his 60s with acute or convalescent COVID-19. This chain links TRBV27 with TRBJ2-2; a weak D match, TRBD1 (6 bases). The sequencing sample was made of peripheral blood. The CDR3 spells CASRLSGVTNTGELFF. For the CDR3, the DNA is TGTGCCAGCAGACTATCAGGGGTCACGAACACCGGGGAGCTGTTTTTT.